This TCR beta chain was obtained from a study of blood T cell repertoires in COVID-19. Assay: immunoSEQ multiplex PCR; the TCRdb copy retains only in-frame clones and omits some. The sample lists 200,000 or so clones, about nine tenths occurring once. Germline CDR1 is SGHNT and CDR2 is YYREEE (reference sequence). This CDR3 has 12 residues. V lost 2 bases to trimming and J lost 3 bases, with 4 bases between them. Input material: PBMCs or T cells enriched from blood (not recorded which). This chain connects TRBV5-4 to TRBJ2-3; no reliable D call. The source of this sequence is a man between 25 and 39 years old in a cohort exposed to, infected with or recovered from COVID-19 (not recorded which). CDR3 coding DNA: TGTGCCAGCAGCTTCCTGACAGATACGCAGTATTTT. The encoded protein is CASSFLTDTQYF.